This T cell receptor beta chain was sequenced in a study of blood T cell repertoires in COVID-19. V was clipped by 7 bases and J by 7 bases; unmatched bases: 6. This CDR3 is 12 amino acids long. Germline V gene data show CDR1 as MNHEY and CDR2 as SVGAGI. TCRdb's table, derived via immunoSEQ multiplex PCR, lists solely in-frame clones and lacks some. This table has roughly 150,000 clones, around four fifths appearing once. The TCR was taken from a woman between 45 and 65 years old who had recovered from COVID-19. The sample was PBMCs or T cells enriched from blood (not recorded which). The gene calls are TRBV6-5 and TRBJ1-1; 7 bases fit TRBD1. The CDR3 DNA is TGTGCCAGCACTAGGGGGCTGAGTGAAGCTTTCTTT. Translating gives CASTRGLSEAFF.